These 28 T cell receptor beta chains were all obtained from the same sample, sequenced in a study of blood T cell repertoires in COVID-19. Libraries were prepared by immunoSEQ multiplex PCR; TCRdb keeps only in-frame clonotypes and omits some of them. Of about 300,000 clones in the sample, 70% to 90% are singletons; the top ten hold under 6.5%. The sequencing input was PBMCs or T cells enriched from blood (not recorded which). The source is a young woman who had recovered from COVID-19.

The gene calls are TRBV5-1 and TRBJ2-3, with 7 bases lining up with TRBD2. Germline V CDR1 and CDR2: SGHRS, YFSETQ. V lost 5 bases to trimming and J lost 0 bases; unmatched junction nucleotides: 6. CDR3 length: 15 amino acids. CDR3 nucleotides: TGCGCCAGCAGGTGGGCGGGGGAAAGCACAGATACGCAGTATTTT. Translated: CASRWAGESTDTQYF.

The chain carries TRBV3-1 (or the pseudogene TRBV3-2) and TRBJ2-5, with 9 bases fitting TRBD1. From germline, CDR1 is LGHDT and CDR2 YNNKEL (reference sequence). This CDR3 has 17 amino acids. Trimming cost V 4 bases and J 2 bases; bases outside gene matches: 11. In DNA form, the CDR3 reads TGTGCCAGCAGCCCCGGGACAGGGTTTAGGGAACAAGAGACCCAGTACTTC. This encodes CASSPGTGFREQETQYF.

About this clone: At one end, the junction sequence differs from germline, possibly due to a read error. The rearrangement uses TRBV13 and TRBJ1-1; no firm D call. Germline V lookup: CDR1 PRHDT, CDR2 FYEKMQ (reference sequence). The CDR3 sequence is 11 residues long. CDR3 loop: CASSQRTEVIF. CDR3 nucleotides: TGTGCCAGCAGCCAACGGACGGAGGTAATTTTT.

V is TRBV7-9 and J is TRBJ2-5; a possible D gene is TRBD2 (6 bases). The germline V and J ends were trimmed by 3 bases and 2 bases, with 10 bases remaining between them. This CDR3 contains 14 residues. Germline V CDR1 and CDR2: SEHNR, FQNEAQ (reference sequence). The CDR3 region has the DNA TGTGCCAGCAGCTTGGGACGGGGGCAAGAGACCCAGTACTTC. Its protein product is CASSLGRGQETQYF.

The J gene is TRBJ2-2, the V gene TRBV9; 9 bases align to TRBD2. This CDR3 region has 17 residues. Trimming at V came to 3 bases and at J to 8 bases, leaving 14 bases not matched to a gene. Germline assignment: CDR1 SGDLS and CDR2 YYNGEE. The CDR3 reads CASSDPTSGSGSGELFF. CDR3 DNA sequence: TGTGCCAGCAGCGACCCCACTAGCGGGTCGGGGTCTGGGGAGCTGTTTTTT.

The chain is built from TRBV4-1 and TRBJ1-5; D unclear. The CDR3 runs 17 residues. V was pared by 3 bases and J by 1 base, with 16 bases between. In germline, CDR1 is MGHRA, CDR2 YSYEKL. CDR3 loop: CASSHAPSPLSNQPQHF. The CDR3 nucleotides read TGCGCCAGCAGCCACGCCCCCTCCCCCCTAAGCAATCAGCCCCAGCATTTT.

This rearrangement joins TRBV6-5 to TRBJ1-4, with 7 bases fitting TRBD1. CDR3 length: 14 amino acids. Looked up from germline, CDR1 is MNHEY and CDR2 is SVGAGI. The V and J ends lost 7 bases and 7 bases, in that order; junction bases with no gene match: 9. CDR3 residues: CASNPTGRSEKLFF. The CDR3 nucleotides read TGTGCCAGCAACCCGACAGGGAGGAGTGAAAAACTGTTTTTT.

This clone is a singleton in its sample. The V call is TRBV19, the J call TRBJ1-5; D may be TRBD1 (6 bases). Germline assignment: CDR1 LNHDA and CDR2 SQIVND (reference sequence). Trimming pared 1 base from V and 0 bases from J, leaving 10 bases between. This CDR3 is 16 amino acids long. In DNA, the CDR3 is TGTGCCAGTAGTATAGCCGGGACACCTAGCAATCAGCCCCAGCATTTT. Translation gives CASSIAGTPSNQPQHF.

This sequence joins TRBV7-3 and TRBJ2-2; 7 bases match TRBD1. The CDR3 runs to 15 residues. The V gene end was trimmed by 5 bases and the J gene end by 3 bases; junction bases not matched to a gene: 6. Germline CDR1 SGHTA, CDR2 FQGTGA. The CDR3 nucleotides are TGTGCCAGCAGCCCTAACAGGGGCGACACCGGGGAGCTGTTTTTT. Translating gives CASSPNRGDTGELFF. The complete variable domain, with remaining parts taken from reference TRBV7-3 and TRBJ2-2, reads GAGVSQTPSNKVTEKGKYVELRCDPISGHTALYWYRQSLGQGPEFLIYFQGTGAADDSGLPNDRFFAVRPEGSVSTLKIQRTERGDSAVYLCASSPNRGDTGELFFGEGSRLTVL.

The chain has TRBV7-6 and TRBJ1-3, with D perhaps TRBD1 (5 bases). Germline CDR1 reads SGHVS; CDR2 reads FNYEAQ. Trimming pared 5 bases from V and 0 bases from J, leaving 17 bases between. The CDR3 is made up of 17 amino acids. For the CDR3, the DNA is TGTGCCAGCAGCCCCCACGGTGGGGCAACCTCTGGAAACACCATATATTTT. Its protein product is CASSPHGGATSGNTIYF.

This chain links TRBV29-1 with TRBJ1-4, with a weak D call TRBD1 (6 bases). The germline V gene encodes CDR1 SQVTM and CDR2 ANQGSEA. V lost 6 bases, J lost 7 bases, and 15 bases lay in between. This CDR3 region has 13 residues. The CDR3 loop reads CSVATGLGEKLFF. The CDR3, as DNA: TGCAGCGTAGCAACAGGGCTTGGTGAAAAACTGTTTTTT.

The chain links TRBV7-2 to TRBJ2-2, with TRBD2 matching over 7 bases. The germline V gene encodes CDR1 SGHTA and CDR2 FQGNSA. The length of the CDR3 is 15 residues. With 4 bases clipped from V and 13 bases from J, the junction kept 15 bases outside the gene matches. The CDR3 region has the DNA TGTGCCAGCAGCTCGCTTAGCGGGTCGATGGTGGGGCTGTTTTTT. Protein product: CASSSLSGSMVGLFF. The full variable domain, its missing parts supplied by reference TRBV7-2 and TRBJ2-2, is GAGVSQSPSNKVTEKGKDVELRCDPISGHTALYWYRQSLGQGLEFLIYFQGNSAPDKSGLPSDRFSAERTGGSVSTLTIQRTQQEDSAVYLCASSSLSGSMVGLFFGEGSRLTVL.

The chain couples TRBV7-8 to TRBJ2-7; D might be TRBD2 (6 bases). Germline loops: CDR1 SGHVS, CDR2 FQNEAQ. CDR3 length equals 12 residues. Trimming took 5 bases from V and 3 from J, leaving 8 bases between them. DNA for the CDR3: TGTGCCAGCAGCCCCGGGGGCTACGAGCAGTACTTC. Protein: CASSPGGYEQYF.

The DNA of the CDR3 is TGTGCCACCAGTGAGGGATGGACAGGGAACACCGGGGAGCTGTTTTTT. Amino acids: CATSEGWTGNTGELFF. The chain is built from TRBV24-1 and TRBJ2-2; 7 positions match TRBD1. The CDR3 has 16 residues. With 4 bases clipped from V and 1 base from J, the junction kept 5 bases outside the gene matches. Germline CDR1 is KGHDR and CDR2 is SFDVKD.

The CDR3 coding sequence is TGTGCCAGCAGTGATCTTAGGGGCCCCGGGGAGCTGTTTTTT. Its protein product is CASSDLRGPGELFF. The chain is built from TRBV2 and TRBJ2-2; D may be TRBD1 (5 bases). V was trimmed by 3 bases and J by 6 bases, leaving 11 bases between them. CDR1 and CDR2 (germline): SNHLY, FYNNEI. The CDR3 extends over 14 amino acids.

The chain uses TRBV19 and TRBJ2-7, with TRBD1 as a possible D gene (7 bases). CDR1 LNHDA and CDR2 SQIVND come from the germline V gene (reference sequence). This CDR3 is 16 amino acids long. V dropped 4 bases and J dropped 5 bases, with 21 bases sitting between them. CDR3 sequence (DNA): TGTGCCAGTAGTACCGGGGACAGTTTAACGGGGGACGAGCAGTACTTC. Its translation is CASSTGDSLTGDEQYF.

This clone has a single count. The rearrangement links TRBV18 to TRBJ1-3; 7 bases fit TRBD1. Germline assignment: CDR1 KGHSH and CDR2 LQKENI. Germline trimming cut 3 bases from V and 4 bases from J; bases unmatched to any gene: 9. There are 16 residues in the CDR3. In DNA, the CDR3 is TGTGCCAGCTCACCGCAGGGGGTTGCAGGAGGAAACACCATATATTTT. Its protein is CASSPQGVAGGNTIYF.

The chain combines TRBV4-1 with TRBJ2-3; a possible D gene is TRBD1 (5 bases). The CDR3 totals 14 residues. Trimming left V 0 bases short and J 1 base short, with 5 bases between. The germline V gene has CDR1 MGHRA and CDR2 YSYEKL. The chain's CDR3 is CASSQETGTDTQYF. In DNA, the CDR3 is TGCGCCAGCAGCCAAGAGACAGGCACAGATACGCAGTATTTT.

The table lists this clone with many counts. The identical CDR3 is also encoded by other nucleotide sequences in the sample. V is TRBV18 and J is TRBJ1-1; 7 bases fit TRBD1. CDR1 and CDR2 (germline): KGHSH, LQKENI. The ends lost 2 bases at V and 7 bases at J; junction bases unmatched: 4. The CDR3 totals 13 residues. The DNA of the CDR3 is TGTGCCAGCTCACCAGGACAGGTGTTTGAAGCTTTCTTT. Translating it yields CASSPGQVFEAFF. The full variable domain, in which reference TRBV18 and TRBJ1-1 provide the parts outside the CDR3, is NAGVMQNPRHLVRRRGQEARLRCSPMKGHSHVYWYRQLPEEGLKFMVYLQKENIIDESGMPKERFSAEFPKEGPSILRIQQVVRGDSAAYFCASSPGQVFEAFFGQGTRLTVV.

CDR3 residues: CASSLVPSGGPYTGELFF. The CDR3 bases are TGTGCCAGCAGCTTAGTTCCTAGCGGGGGACCTTACACCGGGGAGCTGTTTTTT. The V call is TRBV7-8, the J call TRBJ2-2, with 10 nucleotides matching TRBD2. The CDR3 has 18 residues. The J segment lost 3 bases and the V segment lost 1 base, leaving 8 bases of the junction unmatched. Germline CDR1 SGHVS, CDR2 FQNEAQ.

In nucleotides, the CDR3 is TGTGCCACCAGCATAATCTCGGCAGGGGCTGGAAACACCATATATTTT. Encoded protein: CATSIISAGAGNTIYF. The chain recombines TRBV15 with TRBJ1-3, with D tentatively TRBD1 (6 bases). The CDR3 loop spans 16 amino acids. Germline values: CDR1 LNHNV, CDR2 YYDKDF (reference sequence). V was clipped by 4 bases and J by 2 bases, with 15 bases between them.

The chain uses TRBV7-3 and TRBJ1-1; 8 bases are a match to TRBD1. Germline V lookup: CDR1 SGHTA, CDR2 FQGTGA. The CDR3 has 13 residues. V dropped 5 bases and J dropped 3; count of bases not matched to a gene: 2. The CDR3 spells CASSEDRDTEAFF. The DNA for the CDR3 is TGTGCCAGCAGCGAGGACAGGGACACTGAAGCTTTCTTT.

The chain couples TRBV14 to TRBJ1-2; tentative D call: TRBD1 (6 bases). The length of the CDR3 is 13 residues. Per germline, CDR1 SGHDN and CDR2 FVKESK. V lost 2 bases, J lost 4 bases, and 8 bases lay in between. The CDR3 nucleotides read TGTGCCAGCAGCCAAAACAGGGCCTATGGCTACACCTTC. Translated: CASSQNRAYGYTF.

This rearrangement joins TRBV7-8 to TRBJ2-2; 10 bases map to TRBD2. The CDR3 spans 20 residues. Germline lookup yields CDR1 SGHVS and CDR2 FQNEAQ. V was pared by 3 bases and J by 3 bases, with 16 bases of the junction left unmatched. DNA for the CDR3: TGTGCCAGCAGCTTTAGGGGCCTATCTAGCGGGGGATTTGACACCGGGGAGCTGTTTTTT. Translation gives CASSFRGLSSGGFDTGELFF.

V gene TRBV10-3 combines with J gene TRBJ2-3; 8 nucleotides match TRBD2. The CDR3 contains 16 residues. Per germline, CDR1 ENHRY and CDR2 SYGVKD. The J segment lost 2 bases and the V segment lost 3 bases, leaving 7 bases of the junction unmatched. The CDR3 coding sequence is TGTGCCATCAGTGAATTGGGCGGGGGGTACACAGATACGCAGTATTTT. Translated, it gives CAISELGGGYTDTQYF.

The table lists this clone with a count of one. This chain connects TRBV7-2 to TRBJ2-1; a possible D gene is TRBD2 (6 bases). The V and J ends lost 5 bases and 7 bases respectively, with 18 bases between them. The CDR3 is 15 residues long. The germline gives CDR1 SGHTA, CDR2 FQGNSA. Here the CDR3 reads CASSPGGRGGNEQFF. In DNA, the CDR3 is TGTGCCAGCAGCCCAGGTGGGCGGGGTGGGAATGAGCAGTTCTTC. Supplemented by reference TRBV7-2 and TRBJ2-1, the full variable domain reads GAGVSQSPSNKVTEKGKDVELRCDPISGHTALYWYRQSLGQGLEFLIYFQGNSAPDKSGLPSDRFSAERTGGSVSTLTIQRTQQEDSAVYLCASSPGGRGGNEQFFGPGTRLTVL.

V and J are TRBV14 and TRBJ1-6; tentative D call: TRBD1 (6 bases). The germline V and J ends were trimmed by 3 bases and 6 bases, with 15 bases remaining between them. Germline V gives CDR1 SGHDN, CDR2 FVKESK. CDR3 length: 16 amino acids. DNA for the CDR3: TGTGCCAGCAGCCAGGGCGTGGGCAGGGGTAATTCACCCCTCCACTTT. Residues: CASSQGVGRGNSPLHF.

This clone was counted a single time. The V gene is TRBV5-1, the J gene TRBJ1-1; the D is unclear. Germline-derived CDR1 and CDR2 are SGHRS and YFSETQ. V shed 4 bases and J shed 7 bases, with 8 bases lying between them. The CDR3 spans 11 residues. This CDR3 is CASSTGGEAFF. CDR3 DNA: TGCGCCAGCAGCACTGGAGGTGAAGCTTTCTTT.